This T cell receptor (beta chain) was identified during a study of human T cells and chemical hapten exposure. Time point here: pre-sensitization, week 0. As to treatment: therapeutic diphenylcyclopropenone sensitization with weekly scalp DPC. This clonotype was observed many times. Looked up from germline, CDR1 is DFQATT and CDR2 is SNEGSKA (reference sequence). The V segment lost 6 bases and the J segment 2 bases; nucleotides outside the gene matches: 13. CDR3 length: 15 residues. MiXCR was run by TCRdb on the RACE reads, yielding one entry per CDR3 protein. Here the sample spans more than 300,000 distinct CDR3 sequences, approximately 5% being singletons.

The chain has TRBV20-1 and TRBJ2-7, with 7 nucleotides matching TRBD1. This TCR was sampled from a woman in her forties or fifties with alopecia areata. Some clones in this sample may be carry-over from other donors' samples. Sequenced material: whole blood, taken in connection with sensitization to the hapten diphenylcyclopropenone (DPC). Here the CDR3 DNA reads TGCAGTGCCGCGCCCGCGACAGGGCACCCCTACGAGCAGTACTTC. It specifies CSAAPATGHPYEQYF.